These T cell receptor beta chains were read from a single sample in a study of breast tumors, draining lymph nodes, adjacent tissues. In TCRdb, the multiplex PCR reads were re-called with MiXCR into one record per CDR3 protein. In the table there are under 20,000 distinct CDR3 sequences, around two fifths of which are singletons. Sequencing input: breast tumor tissue. These receptors were obtained from a female donor with breast cancer. Some clones in this sample may be carry-over from other donors' samples. Both conserved end residues are part of each CDR3. The order of the fields is V gene, J gene, D gene, clone size, CDR3 DNA, CDR3 protein. A D gene is named only where the DNA matches it firmly. Not all rows give a size; the values are once, few, many and, for expanded clones, a class.

v_call: TRBV9; j_call: TRBJ2-1; d_call: -; clone_size: -; cdr3_nt: TGTGCCAGCAGCGCCCTCCGGGACTCGATTGAGCAGTTCTTC; cdr3_aa: CASSALRDSIEQFF
v_call: TRBV7-6; j_call: TRBJ2-7; d_call: TRBD2; clone_size: -; cdr3_nt: TGTGCCAGCAGCCCCCGACTAGCACAGAATAACCACGAGCAGTACTTC; cdr3_aa: CASSPRLAQNNHEQYF
v_call: TRBV12-3/TRBV12-4; j_call: TRBJ2-1; d_call: -; clone_size: -; cdr3_nt: TGTGCCAGCCTCCCCCTCCTTCTTTCTGGAGCCGGTAATGAGCAGTTCTTC; cdr3_aa: CASLPLLLSGAGNEQFF
v_call: TRBV3-1; j_call: TRBJ2-4; d_call: -; clone_size: many; cdr3_nt: TGTGCCAGCAGCCCTGGATGGTGGCCCTATTACTTC; cdr3_aa: CASSPGWWPYYF
v_call: TRBV19; j_call: TRBJ2-7; d_call: -; clone_size: -; cdr3_nt: TGTGCCAGTAGTATAGGAGGCAGGGCCCGCCCCTTAGGGCAGTACTTC; cdr3_aa: CASSIGGRARPLGQYF
v_call: TRBV29-1; j_call: TRBJ2-1; d_call: -; clone_size: many; cdr3_nt: TGCAGCGTAGGGGACGGAAACAATGAGCAGTTCTTC; cdr3_aa: CSVGDGNNEQFF
v_call: TRBV19; j_call: TRBJ2-7; d_call: -; clone_size: -; cdr3_nt: TGTGCCAGTAGTATCAGTGGGGGACGTCTCGGCTACGAGCAGTACTTC; cdr3_aa: CASSISGGRLGYEQYF
v_call: TRBV9; j_call: TRBJ1-1; d_call: -; clone_size: few; cdr3_nt: TGTGCCAGCAGCGTAGTTCCCGAGATGAACACTGAAGCTTTCTTT; cdr3_aa: CASSVVPEMNTEAFF
v_call: TRBV5-6; j_call: TRBJ2-5; d_call: TRBD2; clone_size: many; cdr3_nt: TGTGCCAGCAGTGGGAGGGTAGCTATCCAAGAGACCCAGTACTTC; cdr3_aa: CASSGRVAIQETQYF
v_call: TRBV6-5; j_call: TRBJ2-3; d_call: TRBD2; clone_size: medium-sized; cdr3_nt: TGTGCCAGCAGTTCTTGGACTAGCGGGAGGCGGAGGACAGATACGCAGTATTTT; cdr3_aa: CASSSWTSGRRRTDTQYF
v_call: TRBV28; j_call: TRBJ2-3; d_call: TRBD2; clone_size: many; cdr3_nt: TGTGCCAGCAGTTTCCGACTAGCAAGTGTCACAGATACGCAGTATTTT; cdr3_aa: CASSFRLASVTDTQYF
v_call: TRBV9; j_call: TRBJ2-1; d_call: TRBD1; clone_size: medium-sized; cdr3_nt: TGTGCCAGCACTCCAGGGGGCGCATCCTACAATGAGCAGTTCTTC; cdr3_aa: CASTPGGASYNEQFF
v_call: TRBV18; j_call: TRBJ2-3; d_call: TRBD2; clone_size: many; cdr3_nt: TGTGCCAGCTCACCTCGGACTAGCGGGTTGACAGATACGCAGTATTTT; cdr3_aa: CASSPRTSGLTDTQYF
v_call: TRBV20-1; j_call: TRBJ2-7; d_call: -; clone_size: -; cdr3_nt: TGCAGTGCTAAGGACACTTACTCCTACGAGCAGTACTTC; cdr3_aa: CSAKDTYSYEQYF
v_call: TRBV11-2; j_call: TRBJ1-1; d_call: -; clone_size: many; cdr3_nt: TGTGCCAGCAGCTTAGAGCCGAACACTGAAGCTTTCTTT; cdr3_aa: CASSLEPNTEAFF
v_call: TRBV9; j_call: TRBJ2-7; d_call: TRBD1; clone_size: many; cdr3_nt: TGTGCCAGCAGCGGACAGGGGGCCTACGAGCAGTACTTC; cdr3_aa: CASSGQGAYEQYF
v_call: TRBV28; j_call: TRBJ1-4; d_call: TRBD1; clone_size: few; cdr3_nt: TGTGCCAGCAGTGCAACGGGACAGGGGTTTGTAAAACTGTTTTTT; cdr3_aa: CASSATGQGFVKLFF
v_call: TRBV12-5; j_call: TRBJ1-1; d_call: TRBD1; clone_size: few; cdr3_nt: TGTGCTAGTGGTTTCGCGACAGGGGGTATTCTGGGGACTGAAGCTTTCTTT; cdr3_aa: CASGFATGGILGTEAFF
v_call: TRBV4-1; j_call: TRBJ2-7; d_call: TRBD1; clone_size: medium-sized; cdr3_nt: TGCGCCAGCAGCCAAACCTTGGGACAGGGGATCCACGAGCAGTACTTC; cdr3_aa: CASSQTLGQGIHEQYF
v_call: TRBV20-1; j_call: TRBJ2-1; d_call: -; clone_size: -; cdr3_nt: TGCAGTGCTCCGAGGGGTGAGCAGTTCTTC; cdr3_aa: CSAPRGEQFF
v_call: TRBV7-2; j_call: TRBJ1-2; d_call: -; clone_size: -; cdr3_nt: TGTGCCAGCAGCTTGGGGGGGGGTGATGGCTACCCCTTC; cdr3_aa: CASSLGGGDGYPF
v_call: TRBV6-2/TRBV6-3; j_call: TRBJ1-4; d_call: TRBD1; clone_size: few; cdr3_nt: TGTGCCAGCAGTCACTCTAGTGAGGGGGCCGGTGAAAAACTGTTTTTT; cdr3_aa: CASSHSSEGAGEKLFF
v_call: TRBV19; j_call: TRBJ2-7; d_call: -; clone_size: medium-sized; cdr3_nt: TGTGCCACCACTCAGGGGCGCGAGCAGTACTTC; cdr3_aa: CATTQGREQYF
v_call: TRBV15; j_call: TRBJ1-6; d_call: -; clone_size: many; cdr3_nt: TGTGCCACCAGCAGAGGGGAGTTCAATTCACCCCTCCACTTT; cdr3_aa: CATSRGEFNSPLHF
v_call: TRBV2; j_call: TRBJ2-7; d_call: -; clone_size: -; cdr3_nt: TGTGCCAGCATGTGGGACCCCTCTTGCGAGCAGTACTTC; cdr3_aa: CASMWDPSCEQYF
v_call: TRBV5-1; j_call: TRBJ1-1; d_call: -; clone_size: few; cdr3_nt: TGCGCCAGCAGCTTTTGGCCGGAAGACACTGAAGCTTTCTTT; cdr3_aa: CASSFWPEDTEAFF